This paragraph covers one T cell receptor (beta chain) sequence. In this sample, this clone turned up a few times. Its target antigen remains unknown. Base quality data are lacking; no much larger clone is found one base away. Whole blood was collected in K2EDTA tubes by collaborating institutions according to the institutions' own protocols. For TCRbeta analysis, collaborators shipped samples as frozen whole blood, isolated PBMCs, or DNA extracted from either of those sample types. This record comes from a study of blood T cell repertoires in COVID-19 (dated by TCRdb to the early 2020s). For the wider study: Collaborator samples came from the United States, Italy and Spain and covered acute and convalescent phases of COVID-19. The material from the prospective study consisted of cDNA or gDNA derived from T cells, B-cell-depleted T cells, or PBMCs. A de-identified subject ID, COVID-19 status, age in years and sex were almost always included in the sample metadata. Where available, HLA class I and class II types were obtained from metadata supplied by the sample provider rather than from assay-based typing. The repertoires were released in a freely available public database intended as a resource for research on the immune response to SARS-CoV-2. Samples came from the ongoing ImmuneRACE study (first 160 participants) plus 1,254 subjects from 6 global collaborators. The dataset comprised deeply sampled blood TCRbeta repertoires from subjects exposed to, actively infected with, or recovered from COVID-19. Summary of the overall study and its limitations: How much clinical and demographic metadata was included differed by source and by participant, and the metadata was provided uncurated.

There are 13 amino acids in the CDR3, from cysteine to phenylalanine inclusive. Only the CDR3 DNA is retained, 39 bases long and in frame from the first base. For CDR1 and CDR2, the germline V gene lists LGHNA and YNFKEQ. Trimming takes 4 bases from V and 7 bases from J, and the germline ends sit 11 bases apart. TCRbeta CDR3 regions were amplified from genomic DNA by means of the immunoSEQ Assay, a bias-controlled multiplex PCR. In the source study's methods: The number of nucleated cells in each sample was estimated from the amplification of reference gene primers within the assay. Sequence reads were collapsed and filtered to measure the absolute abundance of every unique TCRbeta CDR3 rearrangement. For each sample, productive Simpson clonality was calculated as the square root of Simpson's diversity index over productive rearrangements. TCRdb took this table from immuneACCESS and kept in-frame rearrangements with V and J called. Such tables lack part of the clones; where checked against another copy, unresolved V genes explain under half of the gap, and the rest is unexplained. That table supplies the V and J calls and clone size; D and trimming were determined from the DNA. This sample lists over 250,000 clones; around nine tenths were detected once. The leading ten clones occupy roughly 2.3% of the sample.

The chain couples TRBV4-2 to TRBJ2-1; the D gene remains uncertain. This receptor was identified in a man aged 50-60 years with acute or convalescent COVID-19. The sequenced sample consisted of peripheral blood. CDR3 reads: CASSLFDLNEQFF. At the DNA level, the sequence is TGTGCCAGCAGCCTGTTCGACTTGAATGAGCAGTTCTTC.